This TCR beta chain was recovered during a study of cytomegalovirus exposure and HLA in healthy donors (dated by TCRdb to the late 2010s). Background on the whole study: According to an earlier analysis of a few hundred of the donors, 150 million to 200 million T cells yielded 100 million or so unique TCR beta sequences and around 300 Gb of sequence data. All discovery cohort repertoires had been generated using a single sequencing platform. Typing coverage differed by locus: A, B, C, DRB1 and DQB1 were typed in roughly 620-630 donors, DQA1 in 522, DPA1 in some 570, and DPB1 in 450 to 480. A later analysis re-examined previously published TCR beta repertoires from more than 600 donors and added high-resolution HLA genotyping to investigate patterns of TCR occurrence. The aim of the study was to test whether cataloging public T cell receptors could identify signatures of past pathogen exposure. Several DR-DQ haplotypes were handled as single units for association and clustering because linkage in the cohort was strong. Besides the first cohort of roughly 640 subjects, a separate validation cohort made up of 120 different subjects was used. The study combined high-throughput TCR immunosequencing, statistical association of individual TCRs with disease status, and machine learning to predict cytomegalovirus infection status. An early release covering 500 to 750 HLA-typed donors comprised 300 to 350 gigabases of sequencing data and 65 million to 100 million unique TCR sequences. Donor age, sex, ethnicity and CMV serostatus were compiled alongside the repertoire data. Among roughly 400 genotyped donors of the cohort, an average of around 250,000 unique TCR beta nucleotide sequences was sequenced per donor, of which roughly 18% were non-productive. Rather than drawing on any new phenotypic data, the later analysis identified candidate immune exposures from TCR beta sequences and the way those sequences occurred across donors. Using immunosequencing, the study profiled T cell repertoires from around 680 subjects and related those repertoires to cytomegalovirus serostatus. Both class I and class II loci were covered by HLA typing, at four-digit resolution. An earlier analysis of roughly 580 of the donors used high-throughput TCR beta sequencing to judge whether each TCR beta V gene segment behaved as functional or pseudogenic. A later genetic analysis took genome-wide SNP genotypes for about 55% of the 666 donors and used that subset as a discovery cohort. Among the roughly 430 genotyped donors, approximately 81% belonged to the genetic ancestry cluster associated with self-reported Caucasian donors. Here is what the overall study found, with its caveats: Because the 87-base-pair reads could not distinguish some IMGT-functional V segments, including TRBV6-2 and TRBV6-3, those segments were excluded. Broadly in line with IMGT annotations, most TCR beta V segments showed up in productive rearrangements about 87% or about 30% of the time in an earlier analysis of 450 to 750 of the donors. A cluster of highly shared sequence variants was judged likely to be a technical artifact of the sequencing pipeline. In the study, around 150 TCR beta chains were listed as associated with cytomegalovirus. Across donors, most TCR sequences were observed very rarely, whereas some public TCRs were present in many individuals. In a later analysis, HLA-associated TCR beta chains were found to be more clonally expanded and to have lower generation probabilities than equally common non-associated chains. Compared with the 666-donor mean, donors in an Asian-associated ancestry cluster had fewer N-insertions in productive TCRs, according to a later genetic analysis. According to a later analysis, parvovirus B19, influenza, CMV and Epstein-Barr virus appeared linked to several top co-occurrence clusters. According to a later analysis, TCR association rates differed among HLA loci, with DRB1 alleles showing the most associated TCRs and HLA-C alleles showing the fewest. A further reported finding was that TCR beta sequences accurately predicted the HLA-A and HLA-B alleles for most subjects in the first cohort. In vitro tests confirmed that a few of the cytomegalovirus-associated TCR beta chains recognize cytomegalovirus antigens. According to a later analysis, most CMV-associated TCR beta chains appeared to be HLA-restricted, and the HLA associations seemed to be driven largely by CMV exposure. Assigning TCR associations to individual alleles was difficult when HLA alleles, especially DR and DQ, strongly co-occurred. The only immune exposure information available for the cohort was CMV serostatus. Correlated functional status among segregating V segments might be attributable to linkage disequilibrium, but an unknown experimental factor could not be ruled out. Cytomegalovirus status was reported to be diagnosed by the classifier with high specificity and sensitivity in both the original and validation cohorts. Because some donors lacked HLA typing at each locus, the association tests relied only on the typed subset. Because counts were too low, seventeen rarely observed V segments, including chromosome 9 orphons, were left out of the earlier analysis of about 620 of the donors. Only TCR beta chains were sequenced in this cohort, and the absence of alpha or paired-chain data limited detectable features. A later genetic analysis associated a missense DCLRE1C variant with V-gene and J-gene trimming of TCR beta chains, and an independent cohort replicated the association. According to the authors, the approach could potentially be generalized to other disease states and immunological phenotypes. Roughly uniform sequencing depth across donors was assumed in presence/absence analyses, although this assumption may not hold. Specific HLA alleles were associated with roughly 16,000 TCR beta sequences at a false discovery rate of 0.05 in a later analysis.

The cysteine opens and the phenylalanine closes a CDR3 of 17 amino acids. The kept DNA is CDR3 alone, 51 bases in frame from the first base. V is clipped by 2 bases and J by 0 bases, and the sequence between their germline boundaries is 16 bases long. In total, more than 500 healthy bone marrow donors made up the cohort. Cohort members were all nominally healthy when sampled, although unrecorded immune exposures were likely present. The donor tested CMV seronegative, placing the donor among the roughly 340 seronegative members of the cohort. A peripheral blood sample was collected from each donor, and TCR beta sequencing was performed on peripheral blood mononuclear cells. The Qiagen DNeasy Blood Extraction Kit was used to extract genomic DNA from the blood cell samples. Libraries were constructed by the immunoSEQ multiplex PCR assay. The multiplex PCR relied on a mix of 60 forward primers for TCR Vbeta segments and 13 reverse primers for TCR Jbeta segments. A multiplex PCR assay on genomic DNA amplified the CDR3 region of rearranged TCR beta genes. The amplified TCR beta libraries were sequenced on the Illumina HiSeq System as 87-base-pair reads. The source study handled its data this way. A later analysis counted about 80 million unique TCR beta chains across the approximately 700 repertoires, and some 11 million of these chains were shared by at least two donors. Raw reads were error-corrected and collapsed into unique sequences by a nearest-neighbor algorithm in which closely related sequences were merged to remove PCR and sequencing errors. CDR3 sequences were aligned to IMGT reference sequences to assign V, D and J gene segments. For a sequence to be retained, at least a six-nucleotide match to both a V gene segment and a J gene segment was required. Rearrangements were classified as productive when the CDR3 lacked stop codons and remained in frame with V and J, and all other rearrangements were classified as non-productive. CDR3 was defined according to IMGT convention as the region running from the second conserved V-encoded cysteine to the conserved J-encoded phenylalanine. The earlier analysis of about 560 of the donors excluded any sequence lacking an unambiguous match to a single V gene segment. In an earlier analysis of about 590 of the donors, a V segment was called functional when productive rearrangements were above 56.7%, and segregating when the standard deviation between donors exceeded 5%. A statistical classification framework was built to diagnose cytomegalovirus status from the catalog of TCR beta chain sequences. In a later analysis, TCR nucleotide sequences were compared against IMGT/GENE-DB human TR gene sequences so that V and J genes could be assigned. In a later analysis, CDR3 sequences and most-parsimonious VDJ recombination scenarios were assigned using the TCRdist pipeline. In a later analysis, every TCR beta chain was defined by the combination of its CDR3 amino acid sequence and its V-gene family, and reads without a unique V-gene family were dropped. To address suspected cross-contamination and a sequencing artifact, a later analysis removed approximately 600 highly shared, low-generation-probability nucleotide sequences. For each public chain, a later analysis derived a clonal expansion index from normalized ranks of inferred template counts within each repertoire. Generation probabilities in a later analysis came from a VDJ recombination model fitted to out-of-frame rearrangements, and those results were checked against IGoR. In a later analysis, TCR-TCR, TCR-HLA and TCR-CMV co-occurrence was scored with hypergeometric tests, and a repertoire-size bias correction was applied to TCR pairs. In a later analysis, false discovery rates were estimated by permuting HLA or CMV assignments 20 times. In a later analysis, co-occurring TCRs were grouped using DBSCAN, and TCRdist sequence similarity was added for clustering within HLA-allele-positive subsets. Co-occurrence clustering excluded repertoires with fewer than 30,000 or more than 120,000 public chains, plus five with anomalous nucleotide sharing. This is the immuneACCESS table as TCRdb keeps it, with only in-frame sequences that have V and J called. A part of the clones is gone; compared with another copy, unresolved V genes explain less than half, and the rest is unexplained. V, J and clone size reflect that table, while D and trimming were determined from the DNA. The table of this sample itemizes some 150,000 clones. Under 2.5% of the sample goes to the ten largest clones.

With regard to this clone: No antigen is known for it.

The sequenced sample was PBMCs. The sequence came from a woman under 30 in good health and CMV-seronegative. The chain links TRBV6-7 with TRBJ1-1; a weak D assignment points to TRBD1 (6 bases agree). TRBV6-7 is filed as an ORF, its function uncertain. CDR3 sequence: CASSYRCPGTLNTEAFF. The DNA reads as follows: TGTGCCAGCAGTTACCGCTGTCCCGGGACATTGAACACTGAAGCTTTCTTT.